Listed below are T cell receptor beta chains from one sample, sequenced in a study of blood T cell repertoires in COVID-19. The assay was immunoSEQ multiplex PCR, and TCRdb's table has in-frame clones only and misses some. This table holds 88,000 or so clones, around 79% found once. Material for sequencing was peripheral blood. All receptors come from a human donor in a cohort sampled during active COVID-19. Each CDR3 is given with its conserved first and last residue. Each record gives: CDR3 DNA, CDR3 protein, D gene, V gene, clone size, CDR3 length, J gene. The D gene is left open where the match is weak. Only some rows state a clone size, as once, few, many or a class for expanded clones.

TGTGCCAGCAGCTTGGGGGGTACGGGGACCGGGGAGCTGTTTTTT,CASSLGGTGTGELFF,-,TRBV11-2,-,15,TRBJ2-2
TGTGCCAGCAGGTCCGGGACAGGCACAGACAATGAGCAGTTCTTC,CASRSGTGTDNEQFF,TRBD1,TRBV6-5,-,15,TRBJ2-1
TGTGCCAGTAGTTCGGGAGGGTCCTACAATGAGCAGTTCTTC,CASSSGGSYNEQFF,TRBD2,TRBV19,once,14,TRBJ2-1
TGTGCCAGCAGCTCTACAGGGCTTGGGGCCAACGTCCTGACTTTC,CASSSTGLGANVLTF,-,TRBV7-9,-,15,TRBJ2-6
TGTGCCAGCAGTTCGACCGGGACAGCCTCCTACGAGCAGTACTTC,CASSSTGTASYEQYF,TRBD1,TRBV28,-,15,TRBJ2-7
TGTGCCAGCAGCCAAGTAAACAGGGGGGACACTGAAGCTTTCTTT,CASSQVNRGDTEAFF,TRBD1,TRBV3-1/TRBV3-2,few,15,TRBJ1-1
TGTGCCAGCAGTGAAGCGGAGACTAGTCCCTACGAGCAGTACTTC,CASSEAETSPYEQYF,-,TRBV6-1,-,15,TRBJ2-7
TGTGCCAGCAGCCCTGGCCTAGCGGGAGGTACGCAGTATTTT,CASSPGLAGGTQYF,TRBD2,TRBV7-2,-,14,TRBJ2-3
TGTGCCAGCAGTTTCTCGACAGGGGAGGCCGGGGAGCTGTTTTTT,CASSFSTGEAGELFF,TRBD1,TRBV28,few,15,TRBJ2-2
TGTGCCGGCACAGGGGGCGAAAATCAGCCCCAGCATTTT,CAGTGGENQPQHF,TRBD1,TRBV2,-,13,TRBJ1-5
TGTGCCAGCAGGAGGCACTCTGGGGCCAACGTCCTGACTTTC,CASRRHSGANVLTF,-,TRBV28,-,14,TRBJ2-6
TGTGCCAGCAGCTTGGGACTGTTTTTAGAGACCCAGTACTTC,CASSLGLFLETQYF,-,TRBV5-8,-,14,TRBJ2-5
TGCGCCAGCAGCCAAGTGGCGGGAGGTACCTACAATGAGCAGTTCTTC,CASSQVAGGTYNEQFF,TRBD2,TRBV4-1,-,16,TRBJ2-1
TGTGCCAGCAGCCCGGGGACTAGCGGGAGGAAGAATGAGCAGTTCTTC,CASSPGTSGRKNEQFF,TRBD2,TRBV7-4,-,16,TRBJ2-1
TGTGCCAGTAGTATAGTGAGGATGGGACAGGCGAACTACGAGCAGTACTTC,CASSIVRMGQANYEQYF,TRBD1,TRBV19,once,17,TRBJ2-7
TGTGCCACCAGTGACCCCTTGGGGGGGGTCGATGAGCAGTTCTTC,CATSDPLGGVDEQFF,TRBD2,TRBV24-1,-,15,TRBJ2-1
TGTGCCAGCAGGCCGACAGAGTACAATGAGCAGTTCTTC,CASRPTEYNEQFF,-,TRBV2,-,13,TRBJ2-1
TGTGCCAGCAGGACCCGGGACAGTTATAATTCACCCCTCCACTTT,CASRTRDSYNSPLHF,TRBD1,TRBV2,-,15,TRBJ1-6
TGTGCCAGCAGCGACCTCGGGACAGGTTCGGTAGGCTACACCTTC,CASSDLGTGSVGYTF,TRBD1,TRBV9,-,15,TRBJ1-2
TGTGCCAGCAGCCAAGAAGCGGGAGTTGGAACAGATACGCAGTATTTT,CASSQEAGVGTDTQYF,TRBD2,TRBV4-2,-,16,TRBJ2-3